Listed below are T cell receptor beta chains from one sample, sequenced in a study of tumor-infiltrating lymphocytes in primary liver carcinoma. In TCRdb, the multiplex PCR reads were re-called with MiXCR into one record per CDR3 protein. The data contain about 110,000 distinct CDR3 sequences, roughly 80% of them seen just once; the ten biggest clones take up approximately 20%. The sequenced sample was liver tumor tissue from sampling region 3. The receptors were sampled from a man aged 35 to 55 with primary liver carcinoma and hepatitis B virus infection. CDR3s include the opening cysteine and the closing phenylalanine or tryptophan. The D gene is left open where the match is weak. For some rows the clone size is stated as once, few or many, or as a class when expanded; others skip it.

clone_size j_call d_call v_call cdr3_nt cdr3_aa
- TRBJ2-5 - TRBV5-4 TGTGCCAGCAGCTTGGTCCATCAACGGTACCAAGAGACTCAGTACTTC CASSLVHQRYQETQYF
once TRBJ2-7 - TRBV6-6 TGTGCCAGCAGTTTTACGGGTTCCTACGAGCAGTACTTC CASSFTGSYEQYF
many TRBJ2-2 - TRBV7-9 TGTGCCAGCAGCCCTTGGAACAGCAACACCGGGGAGCTGTTTTTT CASSPWNSNTGELFF
many TRBJ2-3 TRBD2 TRBV7-9 TGTGCCAGCAGCTTAGCCCGACTAGCGGGAGTGGGAGATACGCAGTATTTT CASSLARLAGVGDTQYF
- TRBJ1-2 - TRBV29-1 TGCAGTGTTGAATTAGTCGGGTTCTATGGCTACACCTTC CSVELVGFYGYTF
- TRBJ2-7 - TRBV5-6 TGTGCCAGCAGCGCCACTGGGGCCCGCGAGGGGCAGGACTCCTACGAGCAGTACTTC CASSATGAREGQDSYEQYF
- TRBJ2-1 - TRBV4-2 TGTGCCAGCAGCCAAGATGGTGGCGAGGCAGATAGGGATCAGTTCTTC CASSQDGGEADRDQFF
- TRBJ1-2 TRBD1 TRBV12-3/TRBV12-4 TGTGCCGGCTCACGGACAGGGGGCTATCATGGCTACACCTTC CAGSRTGGYHGYTF
- TRBJ2-5 - TRBV29-1 TGCAGCGTTCGGACTAACGGGAATTGGACAGAGACCCAGTACTTC CSVRTNGNWTETQYF
once TRBJ2-7 TRBD2 TRBV6-2/TRBV6-3 TGTGCCAGTATTTACTCGACTAGCGCCTACGAGCAGTACTTC CASIYSTSAYEQYF
- TRBJ1-4 - TRBV24-1 TGTGCCACCAGTGATCCGGGACGGGGGAATGAAAAACTGTTTTTT CATSDPGRGNEKLFF
once TRBJ1-5 - TRBV6-2/TRBV6-3 TGTGCCAGCAGTCATACAGACCAGCCAGTGAATCAGCACCAGCATTTT CASSHTDQPVNQHQHF
- TRBJ2-2 - TRBV5-4 TGTGCCAGCAACTCCCCGCAGGGAAATACCGGGGAGCTGTTTTTT CASNSPQGNTGELFF
- TRBJ1-2 - TRBV14 TGTGCTAGCTGCCAAGCTAACCCCCCGTGGGAAAATGGCTACACCTTC CASCQANPPWENGYTF
- TRBJ1-1 TRBD1 TRBV6-2/TRBV6-3 TGTGCCAGCAGTTATGGACAGGGAATGAACACTGAAGCTTCCTTT CASSYGQGMNTEASF
- TRBJ1-5 - TRBV11-2 TGTGCCAGCAGCTTAGGGGGGGCCGGACCTTATCAGCTCCAACATTTT CASSLGGAGPYQLQHF
- TRBJ2-1 - TRBV4-3 TGCGCCAGTACCCAAGATGTGGCGGGCTCCTACAATGAGCAGTTCTTC CASTQDVAGSYNEQFF
- TRBJ1-4 - TRBV4-1 TGCACCAGCAGCCTCTGGGGGGCGGCTAGTGAAAAACTGCTTTTT CTSSLWGAASEKLLF
- TRBJ2-5 - TRBV12-3/TRBV12-4 TGTGCCAGCAGTTCGTCAAGGGTCGAGACCCAGTATTTC CASSSSRVETQYF
- TRBJ2-1 TRBD2 TRBV4-2 TGTGCCAGCAACCAAGTGGCTAGCGGGAATAATGAGCAGTTCTTC CASNQVASGNNEQFF
many TRBJ1-5 TRBD1 TRBV29-1 TGCAGCGTTGGACAGGGGATAGGTCAGCCCCAGCATTTT CSVGQGIGQPQHF
- TRBJ2-5 - TRBV29-1 TGCAGCGTTGAATTCGCTGCGTGTAGATCGGAGACCCAGTACTTC CSVEFAACRSETQYF
- TRBJ2-7 TRBD2 TRBV28 TGTGCCAGCATCAAAGGGGAGGGAACTGTGCACGAGCAGTATTTC CASIKGEGTVHEQYF
- TRBJ2-3 - TRBV6-1 TGTGCCAACAGTGAAGGTAACTGGCCCGCAGATACGCAGTATTTT CANSEGNWPADTQYF
- TRBJ2-3 - TRBV6-1 TGTGCCATCAGTGAGTTCCCGGGACATACAAATCAAGCTAGCACAGATATGCAGTATTTT CAISEFPGHTNQASTDMQYF
- TRBJ2-5 TRBD2 TRBV6-2/TRBV6-3 TGTGTCAGCAGTCAATTCGGACTAGCGGAAGAGACGCAGTACTTC CVSSQFGLAEETQYF
- TRBJ2-7 - TRBV11-1 TGTGCTAGCAGCTTAGGGCCGGCGGGTGAAATCTCCTACGTGCAGTACTTC CASSLGPAGEISYVQYF
- TRBJ2-3 - TRBV12-3/TRBV12-4 TGTGACAGCAGGTCAGTACACACGCCGAGCACAGATACGCAGTATTTT CDSRSVHTPSTDTQYF
- TRBJ1-1 - TRBV12-3/TRBV12-4 TGTGCCAGCGGTTCGGCAGACATGAACACGAAAGCTTTCTTT CASGSADMNTKAFF
- TRBJ1-4 - TRBV4-3 TGCGCCAGCAGCCATGACCTCGCGGGGGGCGGGTTCGAACAACTGTTTTTT CASSHDLAGGGFEQLFF
- TRBJ2-5 - TRBV29-1 TGCAGCGTTACCGGCATGGGAAAAGAGACCCAGTACTTC CSVTGMGKETQYF
- TRBJ1-6 - TRBV18 TGTGCCAGCTCACCAAGTGGGGGTGGCAATTCACCCCTCCACTTT CASSPSGGGNSPLHF
- TRBJ2-5 TRBD2 TRBV14 TGTACCAGCAGCCAAGCTGGACTAGCGGTTACCCAAGAGACCCAGTACTTC CTSSQAGLAVTQETQYF